This T cell receptor (beta chain) was found in a study of shared clonotypes between healthy human individuals. The study's findings and limits: With few donors, the genetic and exposure-history diversity represented was limited. Specimens sampled were limited to blood, with tissue repertoires likely differing. Larger richness was generally estimated for naive than memory subsets.

CD45RO-negative CD8 cells positively selected for CCR7 made up the naive population, which excluded terminally differentiated effector memory CD45RA+ cells. As regards this clone: Antigen specificity is unknown.

The V gene's germline CDR1 is SGDLS and CDR2 YYNGEE. This CDR3 spans 16 amino acids. The V gene lost 4 bases and the J gene lost 4 bases, with 18 bases spanning the gap. At a deep level, the assay was run. The protocol was immunoSEQ multiplex PCR, while the TCRdb copy is restricted to in-frame clones and leaves out a portion. The sample records hundreds of thousands of clones, 80% to 95% being singletons. V and J are TRBV9 and TRBJ2-1; D is possibly TRBD2 (6 bases). This receptor was taken from a man aged 30 to 45 in good health. Sequenced: naive CD8+ T cells sorted from blood. CDR3 region: CASSFPSVPRYNEQFF. CDR3 bases: TGTGCCAGCAGCTTCCCTAGCGTTCCGAGATACAATGAGCAGTTCTTC.